Presented here are 25 T cell receptor beta chains from one specimen sequenced in a study of blood T cell repertoires in COVID-19 (dated by TCRdb to 2020 to 2022). Receptor libraries were prepared by the immunoSEQ multiplex PCR assay. Sourced from immuneACCESS, this table was stored by TCRdb with only in-frame sequences that have V and J called. A share of the clones is absent; for the studies checked, an unresolved V gene accounts for under half, and the remainder has no known explanation. The sample table shows 60,000 or so clones, and around nine tenths are seen once. The ten largest account for approximately 4.8% of the sample. The specimen was peripheral blood. The source is a man aged 60 to 69 with acute or convalescent COVID-19.

This chain joins TRBV28 and TRBJ1-2; a possible D gene is TRBD1 (6 bases). CDR3 length equals 14 residues. Germline CDR1 reads MDHEN; CDR2 reads SYDVKM. V was trimmed by 7 bases and J by 0 bases, leaving 12 bases between them. The CDR3 DNA reads TGTGCCAGCACCCTAGGGGGAGCTAACTATGGCTACACCTTC. This gives the protein CASTLGGANYGYTF.

The chain recombines TRBV20-1 with TRBJ1-1; tentative D call: TRBD1 (6 bases). There are 9 residues in the CDR3. The ends were cut back, 8 bases at V and 7 bases at J, with 8 bases in the middle. Germline CDR1 is DFQATT and CDR2 is SNEGSKA (reference sequence). In DNA, the CDR3 is TGCAGTACGGACAGTGAAGCTTTCTTT. As protein: CSTDSEAFF.

The chain combines TRBV7-3 with TRBJ2-1; the match to TRBD2 covers 7 bases. In germline, CDR1 is SGHTA, CDR2 FQGTGA. The ends lost 5 bases at V and 8 bases at J; junction bases unmatched: 6. This CDR3 has 13 residues. CDR3 in amino acids: CASSPGLGDEQFF. Written as DNA, the CDR3 is TGTGCCAGCAGCCCCGGACTAGGCGATGAGCAGTTCTTC.

CDR3 sequence reads: CASRLGKRGLAEAFF. The CDR3 nucleotides read TGTGCAAGTCGCTTAGGGAAGCGGGGGTTGGCTGAAGCTTTCTTT. The chain carries TRBV12-2 and TRBJ1-1. TRBV12-2 is tagged as a pseudogene. The CDR3 contains 15 residues.

The rearrangement links TRBV14 to TRBJ1-4, with D possibly being TRBD1 (5 bases). Germline assignment: CDR1 SGHDN and CDR2 FVKESK. V was pared by 0 bases and J by 5 bases, with 13 bases between. This CDR3 comprises 16 residues. CDR3: CASSQDPEGWNEKLFF. DNA for the CDR3: TGTGCCAGCAGCCAAGATCCGGAGGGGTGGAATGAAAAACTGTTTTTT. Full variable domain (outside the CDR3, taken from reference TRBV14 and TRBJ1-4): EAGVTQFPSHSVIEKGQTVTLRCDPISGHDNLYWYRRVMGKEIKFLLHFVKESKQDESGMPNNRFLAERTGGTYSTLKVQPAELEDSGVYFCASSQDPEGWNEKLFFGSGTQLSVL.

The V call is TRBV23-1, the J call TRBJ2-4; TRBD2 aligns across 9 bases. TRBV23-1 is an ORF, with its function uncertain. The CDR3 extends over 18 amino acids. Trimming took 1 base from V and 0 from J; bases not matched to a gene: 7. The CDR3 region is CASSQWGREGRAKNIQYF. The CDR3 coding sequence is TGCGCCAGCAGTCAATGGGGGCGGGAGGGTAGAGCCAAAAACATTCAGTACTTC.

The chain couples TRBV28 to TRBJ1-2; 10 bases map to TRBD1. After removal of 6 bases from V and 7 bases from J, the junction contained 11 bases not matched to a gene. Per the germline V gene, CDR1 is MDHEN and CDR2 is SYDVKM. The CDR3 runs 15 residues. The CDR3 reads CASSMRDRGRFGYTF. CDR3 sequence (DNA): TGTGCCAGCAGCATGAGAGACAGGGGGCGATTTGGCTACACCTTC.

The J gene is TRBJ2-7, the V gene TRBV27; TRBD2 matches 12 bases. Germline CDR1 and CDR2: MNHEY and SMNVEV (reference sequence). The CDR3 totals 15 residues. J lost 0 bases, V lost 5 bases, and 2 bases had no gene match. The CDR3 loop reads CASSTSGRSSYEQYF. CDR3 in DNA: TGTGCCAGCAGTACTAGCGGGAGGTCCTCCTACGAGCAGTACTTC.

As to this clone: Relative to the germline gene, one junction end is altered; a read error may explain this. The rearrangement joins TRBV6-5 to TRBJ2-7; 7 positions match TRBD1. The CDR3 runs 10 residues. Germline V lookup: CDR1 MNHEY, CDR2 SVGAGI. Here the CDR3 reads CASRAQGVNF. For the CDR3, the DNA is TGTGCCAGCAGGGCCCAGGGGGTGAACTTC.

The gene calls are TRBV14 and TRBJ2-3; D is ambiguous. The germline V and J ends were trimmed by 1 base and 0 bases, with 17 bases remaining between them. The CDR3 is made up of 18 amino acids. The V gene's germline CDR1 is SGHDN and CDR2 FVKESK. The CDR3 DNA reads as TGTGCCAGCAGCCAAGGTAGATTTGGAGCTAGAAGCACAGATACGCAGTATTTT. This sequence encodes CASSQGRFGARSTDTQYF.

V usage is TRBV27 and J usage is TRBJ2-5; 10 nucleotides match TRBD2. Unmatched junction bases numbered 3, after V lost 6 bases and J lost 5 bases. CDR1 is MNHEY, CDR2 SMNVEV, per germline (reference sequence). This CDR3 is 13 amino acids long. The DNA for the CDR3 is TGTGCCAGCAGGAAGCGGGGGGGGGAGACCCAGTACTTC. Its translation: CASRKRGGETQYF.

The chain couples TRBV28 to TRBJ2-7, with 7 bases fitting TRBD1. This CDR3 comprises 15 residues. Trimming removed 5 bases from V and 0 bases from J; junction bases left unmatched: 7. Germline lookup yields CDR1 MDHEN and CDR2 SYDVKM. The CDR3 loop is CASSLGTAPSYEQYF. In nucleotides, the CDR3 is TGTGCCAGCAGTCTCGGGACAGCTCCCTCCTACGAGCAGTACTTC.

This clone was detected only once. V usage is TRBV7-3 and J usage is TRBJ2-1; TRBD2 agrees at 11 bases. V gave up 1 base and J gave up 2 bases; unmatched junction bases: 4. This CDR3 region has 17 residues. CDR1 is SGHTA and CDR2 is FQGTGA in the germline V gene. CDR3 DNA sequence: TGTGCCAGCAGCTTAAGGGGGACTAGCGGAGCCTACAATGAGCAGTTCTTC. Its protein product is CASSLRGTSGAYNEQFF.

The chain couples TRBV9 to TRBJ2-3; D is unresolved. The CDR3 runs 16 residues. Trimming removed 2 bases from V and 9 bases from J, with 22 bases in between. The germline V gene has CDR1 SGDLS and CDR2 YYNGEE. The DNA of the CDR3 is TGTGCCAGCAGCGTGGAAGAGGTACCGTACCTCTACACGCAGTATTTT. Translation gives CASSVEEVPYLYTQYF. Complete variable domain (other parts from reference TRBV9 and TRBJ2-3): DSGVTQTPKHLITATGQRVTLRCSPRSGDLSVYWYQQSLDQGLQFLIQYYNGEERAKGNILERFSAQQFPDLHSELNLSSLELGDSALYFCASSVEEVPYLYTQYFGPGTRLTVL.

This clone showed up just a few times. The gene calls are TRBV28 and TRBJ1-1, with D tentatively TRBD1 (5 bases). With 3 bases removed from V and 1 base from J, the gap between germline ends came to 15 bases. There are 16 residues in the CDR3. Germline loops: CDR1 MDHEN, CDR2 SYDVKM. This chain's CDR3 is CASSLGQQIANTEAFF. The CDR3 DNA sequence: TGTGCCAGCAGTTTGGGGCAGCAAATCGCGAACACTGAAGCTTTCTTT. The complete variable domain, with remaining parts taken from reference TRBV28 and TRBJ1-1, reads DVKVTQSSRYLVKRTGEKVFLECVQDMDHENMFWYRQDPGLGLRLIYFSYDVKMKEKGDIPEGYSVSREKKERFSLILESASTNQTSMYLCASSLGQQIANTEAFFGQGTRLTVV.

This chain links TRBV19 with TRBJ2-2; the match to TRBD1 covers 10 bases. Germline V gives CDR1 LNHDA, CDR2 SQIVND (reference sequence). J gave up 4 bases and V 9 bases, and 8 bases lay outside the gene matches. There are 15 residues in the CDR3. Here the CDR3 DNA reads TGTGCCAGCGCAGTCGGGACAGGGGTCACCGGGGAGCTGTTTTTT. The encoded protein is CASAVGTGVTGELFF.

V usage is TRBV7-3 and J usage is TRBJ2-6; 9 positions agree with TRBD1. Trimming cost V 0 bases and J 4 bases; bases outside gene matches: 7. The CDR3 is 18 amino acids. CDR1 is SGHTA, CDR2 FQGTGA, per germline. The DNA of the CDR3 is TGTGCCAGCAGCTTAACTCCTGCACAGGGGGCCGGGGCCAACGTCCTGACTTTC. Its translation is CASSLTPAQGAGANVLTF.

The chain recombines TRBV6-1 with TRBJ2-1; D ambiguous. The V gene lost 0 bases and the J gene lost 0 bases, with 6 bases spanning the gap. CDR3 size: 15 residues. CDR1 and CDR2 (germline): MNHNS, SASEGT. The CDR3 reads CASSEAYSSYNEQFF. The CDR3 coding sequence is TGTGCCAGCAGTGAAGCGTACAGCTCCTACAATGAGCAGTTCTTC.

The table lists this clone with a few counts. The rearrangement uses TRBV29-1 and TRBJ2-3, with TRBD2 identical over 10 bases. The CDR3 length is 15 residues. Germline lookup yields CDR1 SQVTM and CDR2 ANQGSEA. V dropped 6 bases and J dropped 6; count of bases not matched to a gene: 12. The CDR3 bases are TGCAGCGTGGCCCCTAGCGGGAGCCCGGGGGATACGCAGTATTTT. It is translated as CSVAPSGSPGDTQYF.

This chain links TRBV7-8 with TRBJ1-5, with D possibly being TRBD1 (5 bases). CDR1 and CDR2 from the germline V gene are SGHVS and FQNEAQ. The ends were cut back, 1 base at V and 4 bases at J, with 14 bases in the middle. This CDR3 spans 16 amino acids. CDR3 nucleotide sequence: TGTGCCAGCAGCTTAGTGGTCAGGGAGGGGAATCAGCCCCAGCATTTT. It is translated as CASSLVVREGNQPQHF. Combining the CDR3 with reference TRBV7-8 and TRBJ1-5 gives the whole variable domain GAGVSQSPRYKVAKRGQDVALRCDPISGHVSLFWYQQALGQGPEFLTYFQNEAQLDKSGLPSDRFFAERPEGSVSTLKIQRTQQEDSAVYLCASSLVVREGNQPQHFGDGTRLSIL.

This rearrangement joins TRBV24-1 to TRBJ1-1; TRBD1 aligns across 10 bases. The trim removed 5 bases at V and 9 bases at J, leaving 14 bases unmatched. The CDR3 loop spans 16 amino acids. CDR1 is KGHDR and CDR2 is SFDVKD in the germline V gene. CDR3 region: CATSGDRGDVGGKAFF. As DNA, the CDR3 is TGTGCCACCAGTGGGGACAGGGGAGATGTAGGGGGAAAAGCTTTCTTT.

The chain is built from TRBV5-1 and TRBJ1-2; D uncertain. Germline V gives CDR1 SGHRS, CDR2 YFSETQ. The CDR3 is made up of 14 amino acids. V was cut by 3 bases and J by 2 bases, with 11 bases left in between. The CDR3 sequence: CASSSEGTNYGYTF. In DNA, the CDR3 is TGCGCCAGCAGCTCAGAGGGAACCAACTATGGCTACACCTTC.

This rearrangement joins TRBV28 to TRBJ2-7; D remains ambiguous. The germline V and J ends were trimmed by 4 bases and 6 bases, with 13 bases remaining between them. Germline loops: CDR1 MDHEN, CDR2 SYDVKM. CDR3 length: 13 amino acids. The CDR3 DNA follows: TGTGCCAGCAGTTCCACCCCTGGAGTCGAGCAGTACTTC. Translation: CASSSTPGVEQYF. Full variable domain (rest looked up from reference TRBV28 and TRBJ2-7): DVKVTQSSRYLVKRTGEKVFLECVQDMDHENMFWYRQDPGLGLRLIYFSYDVKMKEKGDIPEGYSVSREKKERFSLILESASTNQTSMYLCASSSTPGVEQYFGPGTRLTVT.

This clone was seen a single time. The gene calls are TRBV11-2 and TRBJ2-7; D is possibly TRBD1 (6 bases). This CDR3 region has 13 residues. The germline V gene encodes CDR1 SGHAT and CDR2 FQNNGV. Trimming took off 7 bases at V and 1 base at J, with 11 bases between the two ends. In DNA, the CDR3 is TGTGCCAGCACCTCGACAGGTTCCTACGAGCAGTACTTC. Amino acids: CASTSTGSYEQYF. The variable domain in full, with the rest retrieved from reference TRBV11-2 and TRBJ2-7, is EAGVAQSPRYKIIEKRQSVAFWCNPISGHATLYWYQQILGQGPKLLIQFQNNGVVDDSQLPKDRFSAERLKGVDSTLKIQPAKLEDSAVYLCASTSTGSYEQYFGPGTRLTVT.

The V call is TRBV4-1, the J call TRBJ1-5; D is unresolved. With 0 bases removed from V and 6 bases from J, the gap between germline ends came to 6 bases. There are 13 residues in the CDR3. CDR1 and CDR2 from the germline V gene are MGHRA and YSYEKL. For the CDR3, the DNA is TGCGCCAGCAGCCAAGATCGGGTTCAGCCCCAGCATTTT. Protein: CASSQDRVQPQHF.